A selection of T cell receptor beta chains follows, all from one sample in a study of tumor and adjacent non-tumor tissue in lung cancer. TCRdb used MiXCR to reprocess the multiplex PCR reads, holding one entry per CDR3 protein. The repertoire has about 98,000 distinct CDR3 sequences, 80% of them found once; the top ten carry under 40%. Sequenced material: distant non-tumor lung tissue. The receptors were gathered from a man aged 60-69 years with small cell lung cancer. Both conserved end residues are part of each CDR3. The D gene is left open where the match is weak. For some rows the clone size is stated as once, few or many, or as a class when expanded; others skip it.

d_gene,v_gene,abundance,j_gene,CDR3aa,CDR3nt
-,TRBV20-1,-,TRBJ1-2,CGAREGDYGYTF,TGCGGTGCTAGAGAAGGGGACTATGGATACACCTTC
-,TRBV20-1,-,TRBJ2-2,CSARSAGTKPGELSF,TGCAGTGCTAGATCGGCTGGAACAAAGCCCGGGGAGCTGTCTTTT
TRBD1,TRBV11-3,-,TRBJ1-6,CASSTPGTGPSSSYNSPLYF,TGTGCCAGCAGCACTCCCGGGACAGGACCTTCTAGCTCCTATAATTCACCCCTCTACTTT
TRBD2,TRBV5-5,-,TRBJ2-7,CAGSYGTSGRSEQYF,TGTGCCGGCAGTTACGGGACTAGCGGGAGGAGCGAGCAGTACTTC
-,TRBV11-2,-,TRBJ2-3,CACSLVQEADTHYF,TGTGCCTGCAGCTTAGTTCAGGAGGCAGATACGCATTATTTT
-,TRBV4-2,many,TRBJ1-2,CASSQETVGGYTF,TGTGCCAGCAGCCAAGAGACGGTTGGCGGCTACACCTTC
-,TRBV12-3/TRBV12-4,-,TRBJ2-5,CASRPLTSSQEAQYF,TGTGCCAGCAGGCCCCTTACTAGTAGCCAAGAGGCCCAGTACTTC
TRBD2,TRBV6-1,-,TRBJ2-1,CVSSELAGGKNEHFF,TGTGTCAGCAGTGAACTTGCGGGAGGGAAGAATGAGCATTTCTTC
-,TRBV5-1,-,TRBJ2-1,CDSSLGAPEANKQFF,TGCGATAGCAGCTTGGGGGCCCCGGAAGCCAATAAGCAGTTCTTC
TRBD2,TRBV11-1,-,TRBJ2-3,CASSLWTSGTYTQYF,TGTGCCAGCAGCTTATGGACTAGCGGTACATATACGCAGTATTTT
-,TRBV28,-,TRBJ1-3,CASSLYQDSSGNNIYF,TGTGCCAGCAGTTTATATCAGGATAGCTCTGGAAACAACATATATTTT
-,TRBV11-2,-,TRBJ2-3,CASSLVGILRADTQYF,TGTGCCAGCAGCTTAGTGGGTATTCTCCGCGCAGATACGCAGTATTTT
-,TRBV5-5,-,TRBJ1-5,CASSLAGGTHSNQPQHF,TGTGCCAGTAGCTTGGCCGGGGGCACCCATAGCAATCAGCCCCAGCATTTT
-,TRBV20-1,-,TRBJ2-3,CSARVSLGGGSDTQYF,TGTAGTGCTAGAGTGTCACTAGGAGGAGGCTCAGATACGCAGTATTTT
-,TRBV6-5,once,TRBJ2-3,CASGLGGAPDTQYF,TGTGCCAGCGGTTTAGGGGGAGCGCCAGATACCCAGTATTTT
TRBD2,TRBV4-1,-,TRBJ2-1,CASNPHGSGTLMEQFF,TGCGCCAGCAACCCTCATGGTAGCGGGACCTTGATGGAGCAGTTCTTC
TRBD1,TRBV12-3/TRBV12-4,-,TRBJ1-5,CASSLSGRGQAQHF,TGTGCCAGCAGTTTATCGGGCAGGGGGCAGGCCCAGCATTTT
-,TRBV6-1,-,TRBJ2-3,CASSATRGRVRSRATQFF,TGTGCCAGCAGTGCCACTAGAGGGAGAGTCCGATCCCGCGCTACGCAGTTTTTT
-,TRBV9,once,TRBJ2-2,CASSVGRWAGELFF,TGTGCCAGCAGCGTAGGGCGTTGGGCTGGGGAGCTGTTTTTT
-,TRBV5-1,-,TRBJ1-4,CTSSQGHREKLLF,TGCACTAGCAGCCAGGGACACCGGGAAAAACTGTTATTT
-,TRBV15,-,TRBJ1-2,CATRETVNYGYTF,TGTGCCACCAGGGAGACAGTTAACTATGGCTACACCTTC
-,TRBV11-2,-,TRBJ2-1,CASSTSERSYSEQFF,TGTGCCAGTAGCACCTCTGAGAGGAGCTACAGTGAGCAGTTCTTC
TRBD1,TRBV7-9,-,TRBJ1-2,CASSIRTGAHSYTF,TGTGCCAGCAGCATACGAACAGGGGCCCATAGCTACACCTTC
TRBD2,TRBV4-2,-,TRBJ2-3,CASSPEPSGEGTDKQYF,TGTGCCAGCAGCCCGGAACCAAGCGGGGAGGGAACAGATAAGCAGTATTTT
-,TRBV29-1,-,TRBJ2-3,CSVDAAVTDTHYF,TGCAGCGTTGATGCTGCGGTCACAGATACGCATTATTTT
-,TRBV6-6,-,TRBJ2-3,CASRTVSLGIMAQYF,TGTGCCAGCAGAACAGTATCGTTAGGAATTATGGCGCAGTATTTT
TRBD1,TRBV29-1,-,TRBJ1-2,CSIATGALYGNTF,TGCAGCATCGCGACAGGGGCCTTATATGGCAACACCTTC
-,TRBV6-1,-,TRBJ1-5,CARSLLPTGESPQHF,TGTGCCAGAAGCCTCCTACCGACGGGGGAGAGTCCCCAGCATTTT
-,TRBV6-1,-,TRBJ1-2,CACRLGTPYGYTF,TGTGCCTGCAGACTCGGGACACCGTATGGCTACACCTTC
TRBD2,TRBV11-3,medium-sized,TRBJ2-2,CASSLGSGVHTGELFF,TGTGCCAGCAGCTTAGGTAGCGGGGTCCACACCGGGGAGCTGTTTTTT
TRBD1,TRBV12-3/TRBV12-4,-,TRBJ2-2,CASSFSGTDTGELVF,TGTGCTAGCAGTTTCTCTGGGACAGACACAGGGGAGCTGGTTTTT